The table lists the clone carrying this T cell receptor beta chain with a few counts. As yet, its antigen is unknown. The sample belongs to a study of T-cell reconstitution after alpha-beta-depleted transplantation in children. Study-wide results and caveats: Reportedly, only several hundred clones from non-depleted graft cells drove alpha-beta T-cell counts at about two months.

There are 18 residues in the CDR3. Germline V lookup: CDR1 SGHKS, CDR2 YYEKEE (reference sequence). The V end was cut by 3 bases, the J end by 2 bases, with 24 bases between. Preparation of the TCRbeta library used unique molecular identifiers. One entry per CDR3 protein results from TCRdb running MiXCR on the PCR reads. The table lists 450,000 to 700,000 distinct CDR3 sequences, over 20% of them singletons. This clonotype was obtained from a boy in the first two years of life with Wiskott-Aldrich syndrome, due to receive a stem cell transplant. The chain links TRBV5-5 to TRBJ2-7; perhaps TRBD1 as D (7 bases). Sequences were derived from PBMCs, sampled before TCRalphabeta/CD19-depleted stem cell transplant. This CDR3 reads CASSSRHGLTGVAYEQYF. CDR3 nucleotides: TGTGCCAGCAGCTCCAGACACGGACTAACAGGGGTAGCCTACGAGCAGTACTTC. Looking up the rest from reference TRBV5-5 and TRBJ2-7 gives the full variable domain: DAGVTQSPTHLIKTRGQQVTLRCSPISGHKSVSWYQQVLGQGPQFIFQYYEKEERGRGNFPDRFSARQFPNYSSELNVNALLLGDSALYLCASSSRHGLTGVAYEQYFGPGTRLTVT.